This is a list of T cell receptor beta chains from one sample in a study of response to subunit inactivated influenza vaccine. TCRdb reanalysed the RT-PCR reads using MiXCR and keeps one entry per CDR3 protein. The sample lists about 540,000 distinct CDR3 sequences, less than 25% occurring once. These records were also assigned to another study, of T cells expressing NK-cell markers.

This material consisted of CD4+ T cells sorted from PBMCs, taken about 13 days after vaccination. These receptors were obtained from a middle-aged man who received an inactivated influenza vaccine. Both conserved end residues are part of each CDR3. The order of the fields is clone size, V gene, J gene, D gene, CDR3 DNA, CDR3 protein. A D gene is named only where the DNA matches it firmly. Clone size is given for some rows only: seen once, a few or many times, or a class if the clone is expanded.

.	TRBV2	TRBJ2-7	.	TGTGCCAGCAGTTGGGACAAAACCTACGAGCAGTACTTC	CASSWDKTYEQYF
once	TRBV7-6	TRBJ2-5	TRBD2	TGTGCCAGCAGCCCCATACGGCCTGCGGGGGGCGGTGGGGAGACCCAGTACTTC	CASSPIRPAGGGGETQYF
few	TRBV12-3/TRBV12-4	TRBJ2-3	TRBD2	TGTGCCAGCAGTTCCCGTCGACTAGCGGGGACAGATACGCAGTATTTT	CASSSRRLAGTDTQYF
few	TRBV7-2	TRBJ2-2	.	TGTGCCAGCAGCTTAATAGGGGATACCGGGGAGCTGTTTTTT	CASSLIGDTGELFF
once	TRBV7-2	TRBJ2-7	.	TGTGCCAGCAGCTTAGGACTATGGTCCTCCTACGAGCAGTACTTC	CASSLGLWSSYEQYF
.	TRBV4-3	TRBJ2-3	.	TGCGCCAGCAGCCAAGTCTACGGCACAAGAACAGATACGCAGTATTTT	CASSQVYGTRTDTQYF
.	TRBV7-2	TRBJ2-5	.	TGTGCCAGCAGCTTAGTAAGGGTTGGGAAGACCCAGTACTTC	CASSLVRVGKTQYF
few	TRBV29-1	TRBJ2-7	.	TGCAGCGTTCGGACCGACGGGAGCTCCTACGAGCAGTACTTC	CSVRTDGSSYEQYF
.	TRBV6-1	TRBJ2-5	.	TGTGCCAGCAGTACAGGTTTGGGTTGGTTGGAGACCCAGTACTTC	CASSTGLGWLETQYF
few	TRBV20-1	TRBJ2-7	.	TGCAGTGCCATTGGGACCTTCAACGAGCAGTACTTC	CSAIGTFNEQYF
.	TRBV5-1	TRBJ2-1	TRBD2	TGCGCCAGCAGCTGGACCGGGACTAGCGGGGGGGAGGAGCAGTTCTTC	CASSWTGTSGGEEQFF
.	TRBV12-3/TRBV12-4	TRBJ1-1	.	TGTGCCAGCAGTTTATCAGGGGCTGACACTGAAGCTTTCTTT	CASSLSGADTEAFF
.	TRBV4-1	TRBJ2-2	.	TGCGCCAGCAGCCAAGCAGAAAAGTATGGGGGCACCGGGGAGCTGTTTTTT	CASSQAEKYGGTGELFF
.	TRBV7-9	TRBJ2-7	.	TGTGCCAGCAGCTTGGCATGGGGCAGGGACTACGAGCAGTACTTC	CASSLAWGRDYEQYF
few	TRBV11-2	TRBJ2-1	TRBD2	TGTGCCAGCAGCCGACTAGCGGGGGGCCTGAGCTCCTACAATGAGCAGTTCTTC	CASSRLAGGLSSYNEQFF
.	TRBV11-2	TRBJ2-5	.	TGTGCCAGCAGCTTCTTGGCCCTCGGGGAGACCCAGTACTTC	CASSFLALGETQYF
.	TRBV3-1	TRBJ2-7	TRBD1	TGTGCCAGCAGGCTGGGGACAGGGTCTTACGAGCAGTACTTC	CASRLGTGSYEQYF
few	TRBV20-1	TRBJ1-1	TRBD1	TGCAGTGCTGACGGGACAGTCCATTGGGGAGCTTTCTTT	CSADGTVHWGAFF
.	TRBV5-1	TRBJ2-7	TRBD1	TGCGCCAGCAGCCAGGACAGGGTCTACGAGCAGTACTTC	CASSQDRVYEQYF
.	TRBV6-2/TRBV6-3	TRBJ2-7	.	TGTGCCAGCAGTCACCTGTGGCAGAAGTACTTC	CASSHLWQKYF
.	TRBV20-1	TRBJ2-7	TRBD2	TGCAGTGCTAGACGGGGGGATAGGGGCTACGAGCAGTACTTC	CSARRGDRGYEQYF
once	TRBV25-1	TRBJ2-3	TRBD2	TGTGCCAGCAGTGAATATGGCGGGAGTCTCGATACGCAGTATTTT	CASSEYGGSLDTQYF
.	TRBV12-3/TRBV12-4	TRBJ1-1	TRBD1	TGTGCCAGCAGTTTGGGAGGGACAGGGAACACTGAAGCTTTCTTT	CASSLGGTGNTEAFF
.	TRBV18	TRBJ2-3	TRBD2	TGTGCCAGCTCACCACCCCTAGCGGGAGGGCCAGGGGATACGCAGTATTTT	CASSPPLAGGPGDTQYF
.	TRBV27	TRBJ2-1	TRBD2	TGTGCCAGCAGTGAGGGACTAGAACATTACAATGAGCAGTTCTTC	CASSEGLEHYNEQFF
few	TRBV20-1	TRBJ2-1	.	TGCAGTGCTTCCCCAATTCCGAGGAACAATGAGCAGTTCTTC	CSASPIPRNNEQFF
many	TRBV4-3	TRBJ2-7	.	TGCGCCAGCAGCCAGGCCCGATCCTACGAGCAGTACTTC	CASSQARSYEQYF
few	TRBV20-1	TRBJ1-5	.	TGCAGTGCCGGTGACAGGTCTGAGCCCCAGCATTTT	CSAGDRSEPQHF
.	TRBV25-1	TRBJ2-1	TRBD2	TGTGCCACCGGAAGACTAGCGGACAATGAGCAGTTCTTC	CATGRLADNEQFF
few	TRBV28	TRBJ2-3	TRBD1	TGTGCCAGCAGTTTCCGGGACAGGGCCACAGATACGCAGTATTTT	CASSFRDRATDTQYF
few	TRBV7-9	TRBJ1-4	.	TGTGCCAGCAGCCCCCAGGGAATAGCTAATGAAAAACTGTTTTTT	CASSPQGIANEKLFF
few	TRBV29-1	TRBJ2-1	TRBD1	TGCAGCGTCCCAGACAGGGCGAGATGGAATAATGAGCAGTTCTTC	CSVPDRARWNNEQFF
few	TRBV12-3/TRBV12-4	TRBJ2-7	TRBD2	TGTGCCAGCAAAACCGGGACTAGCGGGTTCTACGAGCAGTACTTC	CASKTGTSGFYEQYF
many	TRBV7-2	TRBJ2-5	.	TGTGCCAGCAGCTTCGGGGGCCACCAAGAGACCCAGTACTTC	CASSFGGHQETQYF
.	TRBV6-2/TRBV6-3	TRBJ2-7	.	TGTGCCAGCAGTTACCCCCGGGACGGCTACGAGCAGTACTTC	CASSYPRDGYEQYF
few	TRBV6-2/TRBV6-3	TRBJ2-7	.	TGTGCCAGCAGACGGACTGCGAGCTCCTACGAGCAGTACTTC	CASRRTASSYEQYF
.	TRBV20-1	TRBJ2-3	.	TGCAGTGCTAGAGATCCCTGGGGTGTAGATACGCAGTATTTT	CSARDPWGVDTQYF
.	TRBV6-5	TRBJ1-6	TRBD1	TGTGCCAGCAGTTCCGGACAGGCCCGTTATTCACCCCTCCACTTT	CASSSGQARYSPLHF
.	TRBV2	TRBJ2-1	.	TGTGCCAGCACCGGGACAACCGGAAGTCAGTTCTTC	CASTGTTGSQFF
.	TRBV18	TRBJ2-6	TRBD1	TGTGCCAGCTCACCAGGACAGGGTTCTCCTGGGGCCAACGTCCTGACTTTC	CASSPGQGSPGANVLTF
.	TRBV5-1	TRBJ2-3	TRBD1	TGCGCCAGCAGCTTTGGGACAGGGGGAGATACGCAGTATTTT	CASSFGTGGDTQYF
.	TRBV7-2	TRBJ2-3	.	TGTGCCAGCAGCTTAGGAGTCGAAGGTACGCAGTATTTT	CASSLGVEGTQYF
.	TRBV20-1	TRBJ2-6	.	TGCAGTGCTAGAGTGCGTACGAGACCTGGGGCCAACGTCCTGACTTTC	CSARVRTRPGANVLTF
.	TRBV2	TRBJ2-1	.	TGTGCCAGCAGTGAAAGGAATGAGCAGTTCTTC	CASSERNEQFF
few	TRBV20-1	TRBJ1-2	.	TGCAGTGCTAGAGAACCCCTAATTAACTATGGCTACACCTTC	CSAREPLINYGYTF
.	TRBV4-3	TRBJ2-2	.	TGCGCCAGCAGCCCCCATCTGGGCAGGGGAGTATCCGGGGAGCTGTTTTTT	CASSPHLGRGVSGELFF
.	TRBV5-1	TRBJ1-5	.	TGCGCCAGCAGCTTAGAGGGAACAGGCAATCAGCCCCAGCATTTT	CASSLEGTGNQPQHF